Below are 26 T cell receptor beta chains sequenced from a single sample in a study of T cells expressing NK-cell markers. TCRdb re-called the 5' RACE reads and gives one entry per CDR3 protein, without DNA. In total, the table holds about 160,000 distinct CDR3 sequences. The source material was blood T cells: a sorted CD56 or NKG2C T cell subset, CD4+ or CD8+ T cells, or bulk PBMC T cells (not recorded which). The receptors shown here come from a woman aged 18-70 years in good health.

V and J are TRBV9 and TRBJ2-7. CDR3 length: 15 residues. Germline loops: CDR1 SGDLS, CDR2 YYNGEE. The CDR3 spells CASSVAPQNSYEQYF.

The chain employs TRBV2 and TRBJ2-3. CDR3 length: 14 residues. CDR1 and CDR2 from the germline V gene are SNHLY and FYNNEI. This chain's CDR3 is CASSEGTDTDTQYF. Combining the CDR3 with reference TRBV2 and TRBJ2-3 gives the whole variable domain EPEVTQTPSHQVTQMGQEVILRCVPISNHLYFYWYRQILGQKVEFLVSFYNNEISEKSEIFDDQFSVERPDGSNFTLKIRSTKLEDSAMYFCASSEGTDTDTQYFGPGTRLTVL.

This chain uses TRBV5-1 with TRBJ2-1; TCRdb indicates TRBD2, and absent DNA this call remains unverified. This CDR3 has 15 residues. CDR1 is SGHRS and CDR2 is YFSETQ in the germline V gene. The CDR3 sequence: CASRGLPSSYNEQFF.

V is TRBV4-1 and J is TRBJ1-2. The germline V gene has CDR1 MGHRA and CDR2 YSYEKL. The CDR3 sequence is 13 residues long. This CDR3 reads CASSPQANYGYTF.

The CDR3 sequence is CATSELQGAGEKLFF. The chain employs TRBV24-1 and TRBJ1-4; TCRdb selects TRBD1, and the lack of DNA leaves this call unchecked. Germline V gene lookup returns CDR1 KGHDR and CDR2 SFDVKD. CDR3 length: 15 residues.

Here the CDR3 reads CASSQLRGRSYNEQFF. V usage is TRBV11-2 and J usage is TRBJ2-1. CDR3 length equals 16 residues. Germline lookup yields CDR1 SGHAT and CDR2 FQNNGV. Filled out from reference TRBV11-2 and TRBJ2-1, the complete variable domain reads EAGVAQSPRYKIIEKRQSVAFWCNPISGHATLYWYQQILGQGPKLLIQFQNNGVVDDSQLPKDRFSAERLKGVDSTLKIQPAKLEDSAVYLCASSQLRGRSYNEQFFGPGTRLTVL.

The chain joins TRBV20-1 to TRBJ1-1; TCRdb designates TRBD1, a call that cannot be tested without DNA. Germline V gives CDR1 DFQATT, CDR2 SNEGSKA (reference sequence). CDR3 length: 14 amino acids. CDR3 sequence reads: CSAPRTGANTEAFF.

The rearrangement joins TRBV5-1 to TRBJ1-4; the TRBD1 assignment by TCRdb is unverifiable without DNA. CDR1 and CDR2 (germline): SGHRS, YFSETQ. The CDR3 has 16 residues. CDR3 loop: CASSWTGGSTNEKLFF.

The chain carries TRBV12-3 or TRBV12-4 and TRBJ1-6; TCRdb lists TRBD1, though no DNA is available to test this call. This CDR3 region has 14 residues. CDR3 amino acids: CASQVGANNSPLHF.

The chain combines TRBV7-6 with TRBJ1-1; as DNA is missing, the TRBD1 call by TCRdb cannot be tested. Per germline, CDR1 SGHVS and CDR2 FNYEAQ. This CDR3 has 17 residues. CDR3: CASSPLPEGASNTEAFF.

V is TRBV5-1 and J is TRBJ1-2; no DNA is available, so the TRBD1 call from TCRdb remains unchecked. The V gene's germline CDR1 is SGHRS and CDR2 YFSETQ. The CDR3 runs 14 residues. The CDR3 loop reads CASSPGQGRYGYTF.

The rearrangement joins TRBV7-2 to TRBJ2-2; TCRdb returns TRBD2, unconfirmable since there is no DNA. The CDR3 runs to 16 residues. Germline V lookup: CDR1 SGHTA, CDR2 FQGNSA. The CDR3 reads CASSLVGGPGTGELFF.

This sequence joins TRBV7-2 and TRBJ2-3; the TRBD2 assignment by TCRdb is unverifiable without DNA. The CDR3 is 15 residues long. Germline loops: CDR1 SGHTA, CDR2 FQGNSA. CDR3 residues: CASSLGGGDSDTQYF.

The J gene is TRBJ2-7, the V gene TRBV27; TCRdb indicates TRBD2, and absent DNA this call remains unverified. The CDR3 is 15 residues long. Germline CDR1 is MNHEY and CDR2 is SMNVEV (reference sequence). CDR3 amino acids: CASSPSGLGSYEQYF.

The J gene is TRBJ2-2, the V gene TRBV15; the TCRdb D gene call, TRBD1, has no DNA to confirm it. The CDR3 covers 15 residues. Germline V lookup: CDR1 LNHNV, CDR2 YYDKDF (reference sequence). CDR3 residues: CATSRQGAVGGELFF. Full variable domain (missing parts from reference TRBV15 and TRBJ2-2): DAMVIQNPRYQVTQFGKPVTLSCSQTLNHNVMYWYQQKSSQAPKLLFHYYDKDFNNEADTPDNFQSRRPNTSFCFLDIRSPGLGDTAMYLCATSRQGAVGGELFFGEGSRLTVL.

This chain links TRBV7-3 with TRBJ2-5; TCRdb's D call of TRBD2 is untestable without DNA. The CDR3 runs to 16 residues. Germline V gene sequence: CDR1 SGHTA, CDR2 FQGTGA. This chain's CDR3 is CASSPRTSSYRETQYF.

The genes are TRBV25-1 and TRBJ1-3. The CDR3 length is 14 residues. Germline CDR1 MGHDK, CDR2 SYGVNS. CDR3 loop: CASSELEYGNTIYF.

V usage is TRBV27 and J usage is TRBJ2-7. In germline, CDR1 is MNHEY, CDR2 SMNVEV (reference sequence). The CDR3 extends over 15 amino acids. The CDR3 here is CASSLSIGTSYEQYF.

CDR3 amino acids: CASSLGSALEGETQYF. The J gene is TRBJ2-5, the V gene TRBV5-1; TCRdb gives TRBD2 as the D gene, but with no DNA this cannot be confirmed. Germline assignment: CDR1 SGHRS and CDR2 YFSETQ. This CDR3 contains 16 residues.

The J gene is TRBJ2-1, the V gene TRBV3-1; TCRdb gives TRBD2 as the D gene, but with no DNA this cannot be confirmed. The germline V gene encodes CDR1 LGHDT and CDR2 YNNKEL (reference sequence). The CDR3 loop spans 14 amino acids. This CDR3 reads CASSPGGGYNEQFF.

The rearrangement joins TRBV5-1 to TRBJ2-3; TCRdb outputs TRBD1, but without DNA this stays unchecked. Germline loops: CDR1 SGHRS, CDR2 YFSETQ. The CDR3 covers 16 residues. The CDR3 loop is CASSLGDGHSTDTQYF.

The genes are TRBV4-1 and TRBJ1-5; TCRdb returns TRBD1, unconfirmable since there is no DNA. Germline V gene data show CDR1 as MGHRA and CDR2 as YSYEKL. The CDR3 has 16 residues. This CDR3 reads CASSQEGETGVQPQHF.

J is TRBJ1-5 and V is TRBV3-1; TCRdb selects TRBD1, and the lack of DNA leaves this call unchecked. This CDR3 is 18 amino acids long. CDR1 and CDR2 (germline): LGHDT, YNNKEL (reference sequence). CDR3 region: CASSQAGTGGGGNQPQHF.

The V call is TRBV27, the J call TRBJ1-6; the D gene TCRdb calls, TRBD1, cannot be checked with no DNA. The CDR3 loop spans 15 amino acids. Germline values: CDR1 MNHEY, CDR2 SMNVEV (reference sequence). CDR3 in amino acids: CASRNQGARNSPLHF.

This chain connects TRBV11-2 to TRBJ2-3; there is no DNA to check the TCRdb D call of TRBD2. The CDR3 is 16 amino acids. Per the germline V gene, CDR1 is SGHAT and CDR2 is FQNNGV. CDR3: CASSLGADPGTDTQYF.

This chain links TRBV18 with TRBJ1-5; absent DNA, TCRdb's TRBD1 call cannot be checked. This CDR3 region has 16 residues. CDR1 KGHSH and CDR2 LQKENI come from the germline V gene. CDR3 amino acids: CASSPNRAAIGQPQHF. The full variable domain, rest sourced from reference TRBV18 and TRBJ1-5, is NAGVMQNPRHLVRRRGQEARLRCSPMKGHSHVYWYRQLPEEGLKFMVYLQKENIIDESGMPKERFSAEFPKEGPSILRIQQVVRGDSAAYFCASSPNRAAIGQPQHFGDGTRLSIL.